This T cell receptor (beta chain) stems from a study of tumor T cells in aggressive B-cell lymphoma. V gave up 7 bases and J gave up 3 bases, with 12 bases separating them. CDR3 length: 13 amino acids. Germline values: CDR1 LNHDA, CDR2 SQIVND (reference sequence). Here immunoSEQ multiplex PCR was the method, and the copy in TCRdb shows in-frame clones only, minus some. The top ten clones hold about 5.5% of a sample with approximately 7,900 clones, under 85% of them seen once. The genes are TRBV19 and TRBJ1-1, with D unresolved. Sample: tumor tissue. The receptor was derived from an adult with diffuse large B cell lymphoma. The chain's CDR3 is CASNPGSHTEAFF. The CDR3 nucleotides read TGTGCCAGTAACCCGGGGAGCCACACTGAAGCTTTCTTT.